In this sample, the clone carrying this T cell receptor (beta chain) turned up once. Its antigen is unidentified. The PCR ran on 60 Vbeta and 13 Jbeta primers. The repertoire was sequenced with immunoSEQ multiplex PCR; TCRdb's copy has only in-frame clones and lacks some. The sample holds about 170,000 clones; around 80% are singletons and the top ten take approximately 2%. The data are from a study of cytomegalovirus exposure and HLA in healthy donors. CDR1 is SGHRS, CDR2 YFSETQ, per germline. The CDR3 loop spans 15 amino acids. V was trimmed by 4 bases and J by 6 bases, leaving 16 bases between them. Regarding the study as a whole: TCR beta chains numbering under 200 were designated cytomegalovirus-associated. Clonal expansion, a later analysis showed, was greater in HLA-associated TCR beta chains than in equally common others. Among CMV-associated TCR beta chains, most appeared HLA-restricted in a later analysis.

This sequence originates from a woman aged 30 to 39 in good health and CMV-seropositive. J is TRBJ2-2 and V is TRBV5-1; D may be TRBD2 (5 bases). Specimen: PBMCs. For the CDR3, the DNA is TGCGCCAGCAGCGGACGGGGAAGGGCCTCCGGGGAGCTGTTTTTT. This sequence encodes CASSGRGRASGELFF.